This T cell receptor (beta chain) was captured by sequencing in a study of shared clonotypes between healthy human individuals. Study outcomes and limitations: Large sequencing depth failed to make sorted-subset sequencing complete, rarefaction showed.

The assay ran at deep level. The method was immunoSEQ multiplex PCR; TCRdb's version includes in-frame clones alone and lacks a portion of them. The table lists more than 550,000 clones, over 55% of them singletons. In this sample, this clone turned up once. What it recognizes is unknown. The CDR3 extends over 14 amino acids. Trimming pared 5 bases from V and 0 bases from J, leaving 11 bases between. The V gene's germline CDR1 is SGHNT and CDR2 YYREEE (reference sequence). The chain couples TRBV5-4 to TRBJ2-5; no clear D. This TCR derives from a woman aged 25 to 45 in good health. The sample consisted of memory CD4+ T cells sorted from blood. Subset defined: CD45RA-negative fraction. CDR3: CASSHPEYQETQYF. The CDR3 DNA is TGTGCCAGCAGTCACCCCGAGTACCAAGAGACCCAGTACTTC.